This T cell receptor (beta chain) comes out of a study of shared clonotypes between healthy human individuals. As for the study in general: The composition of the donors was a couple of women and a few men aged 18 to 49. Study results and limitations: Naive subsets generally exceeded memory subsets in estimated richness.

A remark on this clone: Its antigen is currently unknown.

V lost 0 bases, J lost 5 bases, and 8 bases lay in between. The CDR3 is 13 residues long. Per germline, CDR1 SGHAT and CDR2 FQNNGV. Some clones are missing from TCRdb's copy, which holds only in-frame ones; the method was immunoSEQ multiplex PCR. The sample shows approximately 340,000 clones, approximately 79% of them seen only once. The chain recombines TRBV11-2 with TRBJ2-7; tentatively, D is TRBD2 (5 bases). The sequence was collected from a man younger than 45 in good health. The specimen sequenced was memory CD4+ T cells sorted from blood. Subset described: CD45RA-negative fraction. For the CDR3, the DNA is TGTGCCAGCAGCTTAGATCAGGAGGACGAGCAGTACTTC. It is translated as CASSLDQEDEQYF.